The present entry profiles one T cell receptor beta chain with its context. Its antigen is as yet unknown. One end of the junction does not line up with germline, which may come from a read error. The sample is drawn from a study of CD8 T cells in ankylosing spondylitis. Study results and caveats: Characteristic, it appeared, of ankylosing spondylitis blood was a TCR beta motif of seven or eight highly homologous variants. Researchers report that disease-linked clones proved CD8+ and relatively rare in peripheral blood.

Quantitative 5'-RACE was performed with molecular barcodes, and it yielded the TCR beta libraries. TCRdb re-analysed the 5' RACE reads in MiXCR, keeping a single row per CDR3 protein. The table lists some 700,000 distinct CDR3 sequences, around a fifth of them singletons. The receptor was isolated from a male donor with ankylosing spondylitis. Sequencing was done on a sample of blood, either unsorted or a sorted T cell fraction (not recorded which).

In nucleotides, the CDR3 is TGTGCTAGCAGCTTAGGGCAGGGGTACGAGCAGCACTTC. It is translated as CASSLGQGYEQHF. V is TRBV7-7 and J is TRBJ2-7; maybe TRBD1 (6 bases). The CDR3 has 13 amino acids. The germline gives CDR1 SSHAT, CDR2 FNYEAQ (reference sequence).